The clone carrying this T cell receptor beta chain was detected only a few times. Its specificity is not known. PCR primers comprised 60 Vbeta and 13 Jbeta primers. Generated by immunoSEQ multiplex PCR, the TCRdb table keeps only in-frame clones and is missing some. The data show 100,000 to 150,000 clones, with roughly two thirds seen just once and around 1.6% held by the top ten. Samples came from healthy bone marrow donors. The record originates from a study of cytomegalovirus exposure and HLA in healthy donors. Study-wide points: Using a false discovery rate of 0.05, a later analysis showed that about 16,000 TCR beta sequences were associated with HLA alleles. With later analysis, a missense DCLRE1C variant became linked to TCR beta V- and J-gene trimming.

The germline gives CDR1 KGHSH, CDR2 LQKENI. Between the trimmed V and J ends, which lost 3 bases and 0 bases, there was a span of 5 bases. This CDR3 has 13 residues. Sequencing was carried out using PBMCs. The genes are TRBV18 and TRBJ2-5; D is ambiguous. This TCR was recovered from a man aged 25-45 years in good health and CMV-seropositive. CDR3 in amino acids: CASSPPDQETQYF. CDR3 nucleotide sequence: TGTGCCAGCTCACCTCCGGACCAAGAGACCCAGTACTTC.